A selection of T cell receptor beta chains follows, all from one sample in a study of blood T cell repertoires in COVID-19. Measured with immunoSEQ multiplex PCR; TCRdb has only the in-frame clones, and not every one. Among 50,000 to 75,000 clones listed, about 91% were seen once. Sample: peripheral blood. Receptor source: a man aged 50 to 59 with active COVID-19. The CDR3 runs from the conserved cysteine through the conserved F or W. Fields, in order: clone size, J gene, V gene, D gene, CDR3 DNA, CDR3 protein. A D gene is named only where the DNA matches it firmly. Expanded clones get a size class; other rows say once, few or many, or leave the size out.

size: -; J: TRBJ2-3; V: TRBV7-2; D: -; DNA: TGTGCCAGCAGCTTAGACCCCCGCGCCACAGATACGCAGTATTTT; CDR3: CASSLDPRATDTQYF
size: -; J: TRBJ2-3; V: TRBV6-4; D: TRBD1; DNA: TGTGCCAGTGGACAGGGTCACTCAGATACGCAGTATTTT; CDR3: CASGQGHSDTQYF
size: -; J: TRBJ2-2; V: TRBV9; D: -; DNA: TGTGCCAGCAGCGTTCGGACAGCGAACACCGGGGAGCTGTTTTTT; CDR3: CASSVRTANTGELFF
size: -; J: TRBJ2-5; V: TRBV28; D: TRBD2; DNA: TGTGCCAGCACCTGGACTAGCGCTAAAGAGACCCAGTACTTC; CDR3: CASTWTSAKETQYF
size: -; J: TRBJ2-7; V: TRBV7-2; D: TRBD2; DNA: TGTGCCAGCAGCCCACTGGTGCGTAAGCGGGACGACGAGCAGTACTTC; CDR3: CASSPLVRKRDDEQYF
size: -; J: TRBJ1-6; V: TRBV25-1; D: -; DNA: TGTGCCAGCAGGGAGGAACAGGGATTATGGTCACCCCTCCACTTT; CDR3: CASREEQGLWSPLHF
size: -; J: TRBJ2-2; V: TRBV9; D: -; DNA: TGTGCCAGCAGCGTGGGACAACAAGGCGGGGAGCTGTTTTTT; CDR3: CASSVGQQGGELFF
size: -; J: TRBJ2-5; V: TRBV14; D: -; DNA: TGTGCCAGCAGCCAAGAGGGGGACTACCAAGAGACCCAGTACTTC; CDR3: CASSQEGDYQETQYF
size: -; J: TRBJ2-2; V: TRBV5-1; D: TRBD2; DNA: TGCGCCAGCAGCTTGGGACTAGCGGGAGATACCGGGGAGCTGTTTTTT; CDR3: CASSLGLAGDTGELFF
size: -; J: TRBJ2-3; V: TRBV11-3; D: TRBD2; DNA: TGTGCCAGCAGCTGGACTAGCGGAACAGATACGCAGTATTTT; CDR3: CASSWTSGTDTQYF
size: -; J: TRBJ1-4; V: TRBV28; D: -; DNA: TGTGCCAGCAGTTTGGTTACAGGTGGCGAAAAACTGTTTTTT; CDR3: CASSLVTGGEKLFF
size: -; J: TRBJ2-7; V: TRBV5-5; D: -; DNA: TGTGCCAGCAGCTTGGGCCAGGGGGGCGACGAGCAGTACTTC; CDR3: CASSLGQGGDEQYF
size: -; J: TRBJ2-2; V: TRBV5-6; D: -; DNA: TGTGCCAGCAGCTTGGTGCGGGAGAACACCGGGGAGCTGTTTTTT; CDR3: CASSLVRENTGELFF
size: -; J: TRBJ1-5; V: TRBV28; D: -; DNA: TGTGCCAGCAGTTTAGGAGGGTCGGGCAATCAGCCCCAGCATTTT; CDR3: CASSLGGSGNQPQHF
size: -; J: TRBJ2-3; V: TRBV4-2; D: TRBD1; DNA: TGTGCCAGCAGCCAAGCTAACCCGGGACAGGGATTTCTAGGCACAGATACGCAGTATTTT; CDR3: CASSQANPGQGFLGTDTQYF
size: once; J: TRBJ1-3; V: TRBV5-1; D: -; DNA: TGCGCCAGCAGCGTGGCAGGGGAAGTCCCCAGCTCTGGAAACACCATATATTTT; CDR3: CASSVAGEVPSSGNTIYF
size: -; J: TRBJ1-6; V: TRBV4-3; D: -; DNA: TGCGCCAGCAGCCAATTTCTTCAGGTTCAAAATTCACCCCTCCACTTT; CDR3: CASSQFLQVQNSPLHF
size: -; J: TRBJ1-3; V: TRBV5-4; D: TRBD1; DNA: TGTGCCAGCAGCCTAAGGACAGGGGCTGGAAACACCATATATTTT; CDR3: CASSLRTGAGNTIYF
size: once; J: TRBJ2-6; V: TRBV5-1; D: TRBD1; DNA: TGCGCCAGCAACGAAATACAGGGGGCTGGGGCCAACGTCCTGACTTTC; CDR3: CASNEIQGAGANVLTF
size: -; J: TRBJ1-1; V: TRBV2; D: -; DNA: TGTGCCAGCAGAGAATTAGGACAGAGCACTGAAGCTTTCTTT; CDR3: CASRELGQSTEAFF
size: once; J: TRBJ2-7; V: TRBV27; D: -; DNA: TGTGCCAGCAGTAGGAGACCGACTGCCTACGAGCAGTACTTC; CDR3: CASSRRPTAYEQYF
size: -; J: TRBJ2-1; V: TRBV6-1; D: TRBD2; DNA: TGTGCCAGCAGTGGCCATAGCGGGAGGGTCGACAATGAGCAGTTCTTC; CDR3: CASSGHSGRVDNEQFF
size: -; J: TRBJ1-6; V: TRBV18; D: -; DNA: TGTGCCAGCTCACCACAGCTGGCACGGGGTATATCACCCCTCCACTTT; CDR3: CASSPQLARGISPLHF
size: -; J: TRBJ2-7; V: TRBV6-2/TRBV6-3; D: TRBD1; DNA: TGTGCCAGCAGTTACCTCGGGGGGACAGGGTCGGATGAGCAGTACTTC; CDR3: CASSYLGGTGSDEQYF
size: -; J: TRBJ2-1; V: TRBV3-1/TRBV3-2; D: TRBD2; DNA: TGTGCCAGCAGCCAGAGCGGGGGGGCCCGGAATGAGCAGTTCTTC; CDR3: CASSQSGGARNEQFF
size: -; J: TRBJ2-1; V: TRBV12-3/TRBV12-4; D: -; DNA: TGTGCCAGCAAAGGACAGATCGATAGTGAGCAGTTCTTC; CDR3: CASKGQIDSEQFF
size: -; J: TRBJ2-1; V: TRBV28; D: TRBD2; DNA: TGTGCCAGCAGGGGACTAGGGACGGTCTACAATGAGCAGTTCTTC; CDR3: CASRGLGTVYNEQFF
size: -; J: TRBJ2-1; V: TRBV6-4; D: TRBD2; DNA: TGTGCCAGCAGAGATCTAGCGGGGTCTTACAATGAGCAGTTCTTC; CDR3: CASRDLAGSYNEQFF
size: -; J: TRBJ2-7; V: TRBV19; D: -; DNA: TGTGCCAGTAGTATAACCTCAGGAATGAATTCCTACGAGCAGTACTTC; CDR3: CASSITSGMNSYEQYF
size: -; J: TRBJ1-2; V: TRBV6-5; D: TRBD1; DNA: TGTGCCAGCAGTTACTCACAGGGGGATAGGTTTTATGGCTACACCTTC; CDR3: CASSYSQGDRFYGYTF
size: -; J: TRBJ2-1; V: TRBV7-8; D: -; DNA: TGTGCCAGCAGCACCCAACGGGATGAGCAGTTCTTC; CDR3: CASSTQRDEQFF
size: -; J: TRBJ2-2; V: TRBV9; D: TRBD2; DNA: TGTGCCAGCAGCGTGATGGGCGGGGGGACTACGAACGCCGGGGAGCTGTTTTTT; CDR3: CASSVMGGGTTNAGELFF
size: -; J: TRBJ2-1; V: TRBV5-1; D: -; DNA: TGCGCCAGCAGCCCCACCCTAAATAACAATGAGCAGTTCTTC; CDR3: CASSPTLNNNEQFF
size: -; J: TRBJ2-2; V: TRBV28; D: -; DNA: TGTGCCAGCAGTGAGGACACGTCGGCCGGGGAGCTGTTTTTT; CDR3: CASSEDTSAGELFF
size: -; J: TRBJ2-5; V: TRBV7-8; D: -; DNA: TGTGCCAGCAGCTTAGGTGCTCCGGGAACCAAGATATCCCAGTACTTC; CDR3: CASSLGAPGTKISQYF
size: -; J: TRBJ2-6; V: TRBV3-1/TRBV3-2; D: TRBD1; DNA: TGTGCCAGCAGCCACCGGACAGGCACGGAATCTGGGGCCAACGTCCTGACTTTC; CDR3: CASSHRTGTESGANVLTF
size: -; J: TRBJ1-6; V: TRBV7-9; D: -; DNA: TGTGCCAGCCATACAGGAGGGAATAATTCACCCCTCCACTTT; CDR3: CASHTGGNNSPLHF
size: -; J: TRBJ2-3; V: TRBV29-1; D: -; DNA: TGCAGCGTTGAAGATGCTGGCAGGAAAAATTTTCGAAGCACAGATACGCAGTATTTT; CDR3: CSVEDAGRKNFRSTDTQYF
size: once; J: TRBJ2-5; V: TRBV9; D: -; DNA: TGTGCCAGCAGCGATCGAGCGCGGGCAGAGACCCAGTACTTC; CDR3: CASSDRARAETQYF
size: -; J: TRBJ2-6; V: TRBV18; D: TRBD1; DNA: TGTGCCAGCTCACGCATAGACAGGGCGCACTCTGGGGCCAACGTCCTGACTTTC; CDR3: CASSRIDRAHSGANVLTF
size: -; J: TRBJ2-1; V: TRBV11-2; D: TRBD2; DNA: TGTGCCAGCAGCAAATTTACCGGGACTAGTGATCTTCTCTTC; CDR3: CASSKFTGTSDLLF
size: few; J: TRBJ2-1; V: TRBV9; D: -; DNA: TGTGCCAGCAGCGACAGCAATGAGCAGTTCTTC; CDR3: CASSDSNEQFF
size: -; J: TRBJ1-1; V: TRBV19; D: -; DNA: TGTGCCAGTAATACAGGCAGGGGTGGAACTGAAGCTTTCTTT; CDR3: CASNTGRGGTEAFF
size: -; J: TRBJ1-4; V: TRBV7-2; D: TRBD1; DNA: TGTGCCAGCACAAACATGGGACAGGGGTATGAAAAACTGTTTTTT; CDR3: CASTNMGQGYEKLFF
size: -; J: TRBJ2-6; V: TRBV11-2; D: -; DNA: TGTGCCAGCAGCTCGCTAGACAGGGCGGGGTCTGGGGCCAACGTCCTGACTTTC; CDR3: CASSSLDRAGSGANVLTF
size: -; J: TRBJ1-1; V: TRBV6-5; D: -; DNA: TGTGCCAGCAGCCTCGGTGACACTAACACTGAAGCTTTCTTT; CDR3: CASSLGDTNTEAFF
size: -; J: TRBJ1-6; V: TRBV18; D: -; DNA: TGTGCCAGCTCACGCCTACTAAATAATTCACCCCTCCACTTT; CDR3: CASSRLLNNSPLHF